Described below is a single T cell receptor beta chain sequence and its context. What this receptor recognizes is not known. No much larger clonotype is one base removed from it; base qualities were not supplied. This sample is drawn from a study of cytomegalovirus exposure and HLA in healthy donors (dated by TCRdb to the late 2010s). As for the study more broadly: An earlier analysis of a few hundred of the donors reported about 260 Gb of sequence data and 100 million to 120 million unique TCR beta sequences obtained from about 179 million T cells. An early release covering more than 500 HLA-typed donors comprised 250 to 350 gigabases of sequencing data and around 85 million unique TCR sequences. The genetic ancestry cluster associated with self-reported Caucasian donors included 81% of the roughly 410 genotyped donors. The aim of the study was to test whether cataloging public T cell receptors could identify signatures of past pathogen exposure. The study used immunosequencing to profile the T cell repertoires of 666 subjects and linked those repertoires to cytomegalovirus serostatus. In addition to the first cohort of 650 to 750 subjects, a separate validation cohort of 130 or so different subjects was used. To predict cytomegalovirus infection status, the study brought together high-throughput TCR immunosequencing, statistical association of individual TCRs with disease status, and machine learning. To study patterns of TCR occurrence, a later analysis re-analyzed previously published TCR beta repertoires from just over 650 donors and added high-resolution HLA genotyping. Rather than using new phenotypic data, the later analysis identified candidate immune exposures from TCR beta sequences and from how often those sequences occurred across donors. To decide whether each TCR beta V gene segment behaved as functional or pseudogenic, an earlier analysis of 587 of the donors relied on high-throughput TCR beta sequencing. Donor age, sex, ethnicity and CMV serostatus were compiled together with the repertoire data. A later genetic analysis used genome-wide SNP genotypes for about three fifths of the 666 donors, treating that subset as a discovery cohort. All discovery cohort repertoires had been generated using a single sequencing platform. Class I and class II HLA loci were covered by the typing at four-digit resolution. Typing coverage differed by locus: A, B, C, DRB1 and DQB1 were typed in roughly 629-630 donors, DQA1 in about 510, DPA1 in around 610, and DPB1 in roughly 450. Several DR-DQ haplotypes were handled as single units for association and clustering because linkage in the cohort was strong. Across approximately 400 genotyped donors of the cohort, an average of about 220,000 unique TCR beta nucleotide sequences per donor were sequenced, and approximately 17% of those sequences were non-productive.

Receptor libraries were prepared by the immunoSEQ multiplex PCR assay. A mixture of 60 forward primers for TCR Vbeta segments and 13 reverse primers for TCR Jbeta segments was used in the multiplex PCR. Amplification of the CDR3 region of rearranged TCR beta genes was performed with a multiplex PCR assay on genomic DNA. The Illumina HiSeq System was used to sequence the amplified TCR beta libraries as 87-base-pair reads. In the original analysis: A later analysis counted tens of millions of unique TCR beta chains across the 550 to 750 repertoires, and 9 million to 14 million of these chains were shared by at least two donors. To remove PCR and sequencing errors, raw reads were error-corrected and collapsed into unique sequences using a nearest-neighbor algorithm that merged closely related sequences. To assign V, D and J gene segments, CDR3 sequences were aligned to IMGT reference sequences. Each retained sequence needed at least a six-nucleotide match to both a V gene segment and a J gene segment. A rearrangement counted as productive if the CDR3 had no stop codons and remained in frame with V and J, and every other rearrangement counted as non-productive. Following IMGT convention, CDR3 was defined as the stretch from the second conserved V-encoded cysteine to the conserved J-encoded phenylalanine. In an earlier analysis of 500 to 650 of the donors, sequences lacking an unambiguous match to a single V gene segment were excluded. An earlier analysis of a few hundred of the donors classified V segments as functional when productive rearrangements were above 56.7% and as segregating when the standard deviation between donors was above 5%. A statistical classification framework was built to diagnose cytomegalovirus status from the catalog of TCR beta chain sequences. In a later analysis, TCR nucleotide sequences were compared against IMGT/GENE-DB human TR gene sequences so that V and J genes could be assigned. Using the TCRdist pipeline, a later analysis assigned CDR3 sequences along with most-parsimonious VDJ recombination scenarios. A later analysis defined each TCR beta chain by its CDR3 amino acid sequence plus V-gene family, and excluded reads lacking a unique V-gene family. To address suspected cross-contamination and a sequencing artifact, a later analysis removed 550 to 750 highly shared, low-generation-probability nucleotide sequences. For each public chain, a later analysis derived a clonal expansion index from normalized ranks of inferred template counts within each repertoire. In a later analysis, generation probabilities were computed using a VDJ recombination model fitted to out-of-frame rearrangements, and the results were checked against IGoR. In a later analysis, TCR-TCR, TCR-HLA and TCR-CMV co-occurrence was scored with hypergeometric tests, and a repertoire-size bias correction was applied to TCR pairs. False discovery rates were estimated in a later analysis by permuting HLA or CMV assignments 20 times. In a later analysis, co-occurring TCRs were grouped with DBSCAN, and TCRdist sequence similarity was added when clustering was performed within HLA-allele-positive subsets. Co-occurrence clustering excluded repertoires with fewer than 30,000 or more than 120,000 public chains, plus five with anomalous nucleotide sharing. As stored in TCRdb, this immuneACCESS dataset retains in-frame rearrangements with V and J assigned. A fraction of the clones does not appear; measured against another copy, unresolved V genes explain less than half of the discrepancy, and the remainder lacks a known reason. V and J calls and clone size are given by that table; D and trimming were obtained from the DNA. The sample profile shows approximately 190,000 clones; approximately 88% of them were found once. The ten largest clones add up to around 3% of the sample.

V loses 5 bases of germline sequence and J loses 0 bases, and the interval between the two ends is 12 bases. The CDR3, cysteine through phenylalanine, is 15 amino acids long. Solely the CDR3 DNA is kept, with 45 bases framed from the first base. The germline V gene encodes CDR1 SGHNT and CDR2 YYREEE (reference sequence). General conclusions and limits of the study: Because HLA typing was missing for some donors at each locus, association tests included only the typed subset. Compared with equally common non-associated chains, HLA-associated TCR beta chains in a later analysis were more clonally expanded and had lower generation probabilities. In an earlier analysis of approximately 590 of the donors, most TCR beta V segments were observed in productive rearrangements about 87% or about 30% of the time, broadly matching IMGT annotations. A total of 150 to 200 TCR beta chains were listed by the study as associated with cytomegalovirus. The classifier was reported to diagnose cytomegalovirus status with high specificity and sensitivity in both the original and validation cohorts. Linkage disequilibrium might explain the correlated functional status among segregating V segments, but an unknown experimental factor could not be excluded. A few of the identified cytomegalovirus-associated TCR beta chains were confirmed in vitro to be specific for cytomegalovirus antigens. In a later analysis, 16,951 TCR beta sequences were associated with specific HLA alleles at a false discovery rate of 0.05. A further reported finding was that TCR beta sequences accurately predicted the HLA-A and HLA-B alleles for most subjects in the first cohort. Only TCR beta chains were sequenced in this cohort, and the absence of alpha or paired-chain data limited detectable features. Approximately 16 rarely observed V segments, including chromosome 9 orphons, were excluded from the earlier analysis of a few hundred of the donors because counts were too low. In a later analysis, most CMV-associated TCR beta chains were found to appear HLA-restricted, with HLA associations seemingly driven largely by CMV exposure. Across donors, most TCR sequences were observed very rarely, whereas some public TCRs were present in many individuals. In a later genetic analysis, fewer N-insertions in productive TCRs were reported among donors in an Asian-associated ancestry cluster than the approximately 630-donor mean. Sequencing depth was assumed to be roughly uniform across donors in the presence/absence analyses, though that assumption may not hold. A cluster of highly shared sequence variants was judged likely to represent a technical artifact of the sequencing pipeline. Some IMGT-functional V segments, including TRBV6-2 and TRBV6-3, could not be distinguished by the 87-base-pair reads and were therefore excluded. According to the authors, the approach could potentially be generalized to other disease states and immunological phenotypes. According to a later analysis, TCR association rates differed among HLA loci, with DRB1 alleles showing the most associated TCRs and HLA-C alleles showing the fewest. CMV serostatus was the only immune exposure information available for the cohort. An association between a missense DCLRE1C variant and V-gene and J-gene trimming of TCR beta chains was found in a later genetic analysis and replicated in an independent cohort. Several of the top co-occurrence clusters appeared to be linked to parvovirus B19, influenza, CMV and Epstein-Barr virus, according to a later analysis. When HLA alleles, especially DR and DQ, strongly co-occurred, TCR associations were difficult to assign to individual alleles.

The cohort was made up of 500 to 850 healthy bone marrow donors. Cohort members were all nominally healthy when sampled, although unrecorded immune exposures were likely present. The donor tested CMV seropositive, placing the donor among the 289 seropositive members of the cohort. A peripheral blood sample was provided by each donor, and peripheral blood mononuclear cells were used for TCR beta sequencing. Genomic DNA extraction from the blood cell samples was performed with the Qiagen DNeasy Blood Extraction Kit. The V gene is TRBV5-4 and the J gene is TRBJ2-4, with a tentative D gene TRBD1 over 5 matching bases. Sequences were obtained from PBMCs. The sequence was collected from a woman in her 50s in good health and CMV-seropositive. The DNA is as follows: TGTGCCAGCAGTACAGGAGTTCTAGCCAAAAACATTCAGTACTTC. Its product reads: CASSTGVLAKNIQYF.